This passage covers 28 T cell receptor beta chains from one sample sequenced in a study of blood T cells in healthy people across ages. A second roughly 6 to 12 cycle PCR used barcoded and J-beta primers. TCRdb re-analysed the 5' RACE reads in MiXCR, keeping a single row per CDR3 protein. The profile shows about 1.6 million distinct CDR3 sequences, around 36% of them singletons. The specimen sequenced was blood. The receptors here all came from a woman aged 25-40 years in good health.

This clonotype was seen only a few times. This chain joins TRBV27 and TRBJ2-5, with D possibly being TRBD2 (6 bases). The J call may not be correct, given that the DNA end is closer to TRBJ2-7. The germline gives CDR1 MNHEY, CDR2 SMNVEV (reference sequence). This CDR3 has 15 residues. CDR3 sequence reads: CASSLGVSGSYEQYF. CDR3 DNA sequence: TGTGCCAGCAGTTTAGGAGTTAGCGGCTCTTACGAGCAGTACTTC.

This sequence joins TRBV29-1 and TRBJ1-1; the D gene is possibly TRBD1 (6 bases). This CDR3 spans 14 amino acids. Germline V lookup: CDR1 SQVTM, CDR2 ANQGSEA. Deletions cut 6 bases from V and 4 bases from J, with 18 bases between. The CDR3 sequence: CSVLWGGASTEAFF. The CDR3 region has the DNA TGCAGCGTCCTTTGGGGGGGGGCCAGCACTGAAGCTTTCTTT. Combining the CDR3 with reference TRBV29-1 and TRBJ1-1 gives the whole variable domain SAVISQKPSRDICQRGTSLTIQCQVDSQVTMMFWYRQQPGQSLTLIATANQGSEATYESGFVIDKFPISRPNLTFSTLTVSNMSPEDSSIYLCSVLWGGASTEAFFGQGTRLTVV.

The chain couples TRBV4-1 to TRBJ1-2; 9 bases are shared with TRBD1. The V segment lost 4 bases and the J segment 1 base; nucleotides outside the gene matches: 13. The germline V gene encodes CDR1 MGHRA and CDR2 YSYEKL. CDR3 size: 18 residues. The CDR3 region is CASSPRGQGVGVNYGYTF. The CDR3 nucleotides read TGCGCCAGCAGCCCTCGGGGACAGGGTGTGGGGGTTAACTATGGCTACACCTTC.

This clonotype was picked up many times. CDR3 nucleotides: TGCAGCGTCTCCAGGGGAGGGTCCGAGCAGTACTTC. It is translated as CSVSRGGSEQYF. The V and J genes are TRBV29-1 and TRBJ2-7; a weak D match, TRBD2 (7 bases). Trimming stripped 6 bases from V and 6 bases from J, with 15 bases between. The CDR3 sequence is 12 residues long. CDR1 and CDR2 (germline): SQVTM, ANQGSEA.

V usage is TRBV5-1 and J usage is TRBJ1-1, with 8 bases lining up with TRBD1. The J segment lost 11 bases and the V segment lost 0 bases, leaving 6 bases of the junction unmatched. This CDR3 comprises 13 residues. CDR1 and CDR2 from the germline V gene are SGHRS and YFSETQ. The CDR3 spells CASSLGQGLMAFF. Here the CDR3 DNA reads TGCGCCAGCAGCTTGGGACAGGGGTTGATGGCTTTCTTT.

This clonotype was counted only a few times. This chain connects TRBV20-1 to TRBJ2-1; 7 bases line up with TRBD2. This CDR3 has 14 residues. V lost 4 bases and J lost 4; bases outside the gene matches: 7. Germline V lookup: CDR1 DFQATT, CDR2 SNEGSKA (reference sequence). CDR3 region: CSAKRDYQYNEQFF. The DNA for the CDR3 is TGCAGTGCTAAACGGGACTACCAATACAATGAGCAGTTCTTC.

The chain carries TRBV2 and TRBJ1-4; D is unresolved. Germline values: CDR1 SNHLY, CDR2 FYNNEI. V shed 3 bases and J shed 6 bases, with 11 bases lying between them. This CDR3 contains 14 residues. CDR3 sequence: CASSEQRDDEKLFF. The DNA for the CDR3 is TGTGCCAGCAGTGAGCAAAGAGATGATGAAAAACTGTTTTTT.

In regard to this clonotype: A much bigger clone sits one base away, suggesting this may be a read error. This chain joins TRBV12-3 or TRBV12-4 and TRBJ2-5; the match to TRBD1 covers 9 bases. J gave up 4 bases and V 5 bases, and 8 bases lay outside the gene matches. This CDR3 is built from 15 residues. In DNA form, the CDR3 reads TGTGCCAGCAGTCCATACAGGGGGCAGGGAGAGACCCAGTACTTC. It is translated as CASSPYRGQGETQYF.

This clonotype came up many times. J is TRBJ2-3 and V is TRBV29-1, with TRBD1 matching 8 bases. Germline assignment: CDR1 SQVTM and CDR2 ANQGSEA. This CDR3 has 12 amino acids. With 6 bases clipped from V and 3 bases from J, the junction kept 2 bases outside the gene matches. The CDR3 protein is CSVDRETDTQYF. CDR3 bases: TGCAGCGTGGACAGGGAAACAGATACGCAGTATTTT.

This clonotype was recorded many times. The chain uses TRBV10-3 and TRBJ2-7, with TRBD1 identical over 7 bases. The V gene's germline CDR1 is ENHRY and CDR2 SYGVKD. This CDR3 spans 13 amino acids. Unmatched junction bases numbered 2, after V lost 3 bases and J lost 3 bases. CDR3 residues: CAISDDRDYEQYF. The CDR3 DNA follows: TGTGCCATCAGTGATGACAGGGACTACGAGCAGTACTTC.

The rearrangement joins TRBV12-3 or TRBV12-4 to TRBJ2-1; D gene unclear. The CDR3 consists of 15 residues. Trimming took 4 bases from V and 5 from J, leaving 15 bases between them. The DNA for the CDR3 is TGTGCCAGCAGTTCGGAGAAAGGTTGGCACAATGAGCAGTTCTTC. The encoded protein is CASSSEKGWHNEQFF.

The V and J genes are TRBV6-1 and TRBJ2-1, with D perhaps TRBD1 or TRBD2 (6 bases each). Trimming took off 11 bases at V and 7 bases at J, with 21 bases between the two ends. The CDR3 runs 14 residues. Per germline, CDR1 MNHNS and CDR2 SASEGT. The CDR3 DNA follows: TGTGCCGGGGGGCTTCCCTTTTTTCTGAATGAGCAGTTCTTC. It yields the protein CAGGLPFFLNEQFF.

In its sample, this clonotype was seen a few times. The rearrangement joins TRBV6-6 to TRBJ1-1, with TRBD1 as a possible D gene (5 bases). Trimming took off 4 bases at V and 0 bases at J, with 12 bases between the two ends. This CDR3 has 15 amino acids. Germline V lookup: CDR1 MNHNY, CDR2 SVGAGI (reference sequence). Here the CDR3 DNA reads TGTGCCAGCAGTTGGACCGGGACGGTGAACACTGAAGCTTTCTTT. Its protein product is CASSWTGTVNTEAFF.

The chain is built from TRBV20-1 and TRBJ2-2; no clear D gene. Trimming removed 4 bases from V and 4 bases from J, with 13 bases in between. Germline assignment: CDR1 DFQATT and CDR2 SNEGSKA (reference sequence). This CDR3 region has 14 residues. CDR3: CSAIPGGVTGELFF. In nucleotides, the CDR3 is TGCAGTGCTATCCCCGGTGGGGTCACCGGGGAGCTGTTTTTT.

Of note for this clonotype: Germline and junction disagree at one end, which may indicate a read error. This sequence joins TRBV24-1 and TRBJ2-3; D tentatively reads TRBD1 or TRBD2 (5 bases each). This CDR3 has 16 amino acids. Germline V gene data show CDR1 as KGHDR and CDR2 as SFDVKD. CDR3 residues: CATSAGRDPSTDTQYF. In DNA, the CDR3 is TGTGCTACCAGTGCTGGCAGGGACCCTAGCACAGATACGCAGTATTTT.

In the case of this clonotype: This may be a read error, as it is one base from a much larger clone. This sequence joins TRBV30 and TRBJ2-1, with a weak D call TRBD1 (5 bases). The CDR3 extends over 15 amino acids. The germline gives CDR1 GTSNPN, CDR2 SVGIG (reference sequence). The germline V and J ends were trimmed by 1 base and 1 base, with 11 bases remaining between them. CDR3 protein: CAWSGARGSYNEQFF. The CDR3 DNA sequence: TGTGCCTGGAGTGGGGCAAGGGGTTCCTACAATGAGCAGTTCTTC. The full variable domain, with the rest looked up from reference TRBV30 and TRBJ2-1, is SQTIHQWPATLVQPVGSPLSLECTVEGTSNPNLYWYRQAAGRGLQLLFYSVGIGQISSEVPQNLSASRPQDRQFILSSKKLLLSDSGFYLCAWSGARGSYNEQFFGPGTRLTVL.

This chain connects TRBV2 to TRBJ2-3; D not resolved. The CDR3 runs to 14 residues. Deletions cut 4 bases from V and 2 bases from J, with 10 bases between. The germline CDR1 and CDR2 sequences are SNHLY and FYNNEI. The CDR3 region is CASSGSANTDTQYF. The CDR3 coding sequence is TGTGCCAGCAGTGGCAGCGCTAACACAGATACGCAGTATTTT.

This clonotype was found a few times. The rearrangement links TRBV7-6 to TRBJ1-2, with TRBD1 identical over 8 bases. Trimming took 8 bases from V and 8 from J; bases not matched to a gene: 10. The germline CDR1 and CDR2 sequences are SGHVS and FNYEAQ. The CDR3 totals 13 residues. The CDR3 is CASRKDRVSGYTF. In nucleotides, the CDR3 is TGTGCCAGCCGAAAGGACAGGGTCTCCGGCTACACCTTC.

V is TRBV4-1 and J is TRBJ2-1; 8 bases are shared with TRBD2. Germline V lookup: CDR1 MGHRA, CDR2 YSYEKL. The CDR3 has 15 amino acids. Trimming took 4 bases from V and 11 from J; bases not matched to a gene: 13. The CDR3, as DNA: TGCGCCAGCAGCCCCCAGGCGGGGGGCTTGAATAAGCAGTTCTTC. Protein: CASSPQAGGLNKQFF.

This clonotype was detected only a few times. The rearrangement links TRBV12-3 or TRBV12-4 to TRBJ2-7, with TRBD1 identical over 7 bases. Trimming removed 6 bases from V and 2 bases from J; junction bases left unmatched: 7. This CDR3 has 14 residues. CDR3 in amino acids: CASRQGTATYEQYF. The CDR3 DNA is TGTGCCAGCAGGCAAGGGACAGCGACCTACGAGCAGTACTTC.

This clonotype has more than one count but fewer than ten. The chain uses TRBV9 and TRBJ2-3; unclear D gene. Trimming removed 2 bases at V and 2 bases at J, with 6 bases between. Germline V gives CDR1 SGDLS, CDR2 YYNGEE. This CDR3 is 13 amino acids long. CDR3 in DNA: TGTGCCAGCAGCGTTGGGGACACAGATACGCAGTATTTT. Its protein is CASSVGDTDTQYF.

V usage is TRBV20-1 and J usage is TRBJ2-3, with D perhaps TRBD2 (6 bases). The V end lost 5 bases, the J end lost 2 bases, and 14 bases lay between the germline ends. Germline V gene sequence: CDR1 DFQATT, CDR2 SNEGSKA (reference sequence). The CDR3 consists of 14 residues. As DNA, the CDR3 is TGCAGTGCTTACCGCGGGGCTGACACAGATACGCAGTATTTT. Amino acids: CSAYRGADTDTQYF.

The rearrangement uses TRBV9 and TRBJ2-3; D is possibly TRBD1 or TRBD2 (5 bases each). The ends were cut back, 0 bases at V and 5 bases at J, with 10 bases in the middle. This CDR3 has 14 amino acids. In germline, CDR1 is SGDLS, CDR2 YYNGEE. Written as DNA, the CDR3 is TGTGCCAGCAGCGTAGAAAGGGGAGTAGATACGCAGTATTTT. Translating gives CASSVERGVDTQYF.

V is TRBV20-1 and J is TRBJ2-7; TRBD2 is a possible D gene (6 bases). With 4 bases removed from V and 7 bases from J, the gap between germline ends came to 29 bases. CDR1 DFQATT and CDR2 SNEGSKA come from the germline V gene (reference sequence). The length of the CDR3 is 17 residues. CDR3 sequence reads: CSAKSTVDYLYGVEQYF. CDR3 DNA sequence: TGCAGTGCTAAGTCCACCGTGGACTATTTATACGGCGTTGAGCAGTACTTC.

This clonotype came up a few times. J is TRBJ2-7 and V is TRBV29-1; D possibly uses TRBD1 or TRBD2 (5 bases each). Germline CDR1 is SQVTM and CDR2 is ANQGSEA. The CDR3 contains 14 residues. The V and J ends lost 6 bases and 0 bases respectively, with 15 bases between them. The CDR3 nucleotides read TGCAGCGTCGAGGGGACGGGAAGCTCCTACGAGCAGTACTTC. This gives the protein CSVEGTGSSYEQYF.

This sequence joins TRBV20-1 and TRBJ2-2, with D unclear. The CDR3 is made up of 14 amino acids. The V end was cut by 5 bases, the J end by 0 bases, with 10 bases between. Germline lookup yields CDR1 DFQATT and CDR2 SNEGSKA (reference sequence). In DNA form, the CDR3 reads TGCAGTGCTTACAGACAAACGAACACCGGGGAGCTGTTTTTT. Translated, it gives CSAYRQTNTGELFF.

This clonotype has only a few counts. CDR3 amino acids: CASTPRGVGSYEQYF. DNA for the CDR3: TGCGCCAGCACACCCCGGGGGGTAGGCTCCTACGAGCAGTACTTC. The J gene is TRBJ2-7, the V gene TRBV5-1; 7 nucleotides agree with TRBD2. Germline loops: CDR1 SGHRS, CDR2 YFSETQ. With 6 bases clipped from V and 0 bases from J, the junction kept 9 bases outside the gene matches. The length of the CDR3 is 15 residues.

V is TRBV4-1 and J is TRBJ1-2; tentative D call: TRBD1 (6 bases). Germline V CDR1 and CDR2: MGHRA, YSYEKL. V was pared by 2 bases and J by 3 bases, with 13 bases between. This CDR3 has 15 amino acids. CDR3 coding DNA: TGCGCCAGCAGCCAAAAGCCGGACAGTTACTATGGCTACACCTTC. This codes for CASSQKPDSYYGYTF.